These 25 T cell receptor beta chains were all obtained from the same sample, sequenced in a study of cytomegalovirus exposure and HLA in healthy donors. The PCR ran on 60 Vbeta and 13 Jbeta primers. Using immunoSEQ multiplex PCR, the repertoire was profiled, and TCRdb retains in-frame clones only, with some absent. Among 150,000 to 200,000 clones listed, around 75% were seen once. Material: PBMCs. The receptors come from a man between 18 and 35 years old in good health and CMV-seropositive.

The genes are TRBV5-6 and TRBJ2-7; D gene ambiguous. Trimming took off 1 base at V and 5 bases at J, with 4 bases between the two ends. Germline V lookup: CDR1 SGHDT, CDR2 YYEEEE. This CDR3 region has 11 residues. The CDR3 loop reads CASSLLDEQYF. In nucleotides, the CDR3 is TGTGCCAGCAGCTTGCTTGACGAGCAGTACTTC. The whole variable domain, filled in from reference TRBV5-6 and TRBJ2-7, reads DAGVTQSPTHLIKTRGQQVTLRCSPKSGHDTVSWYQQALGQGPQFIFQYYEEEERQRGNFPDRFSGHQFPNYSSELNVNALLLGDSALYLCASSLLDEQYFGPGTRLTVT.

This clone showed up just a few times. The V gene is TRBV7-9, the J gene TRBJ1-3, with 9 nucleotides matching TRBD1. The CDR3 runs 16 residues. In germline, CDR1 is SEHNR, CDR2 FQNEAQ (reference sequence). Trimming cost V 3 bases and J 7 bases; bases outside gene matches: 10. The CDR3 loop reads CASSFAGQGKRNTIYF. DNA of the CDR3: TGTGCCAGCAGCTTCGCGGGACAGGGTAAGAGGAACACCATATATTTT. Full variable domain (outside the CDR3, taken from reference TRBV7-9 and TRBJ1-3): DTGVSQNPRHKITKRGQNVTFRCDPISEHNRLYWYRQTLGQGPEFLTYFQNEAQLEKSRLLSDRFSAERPKGSFSTLEIQRTEQGDSAMYLCASSFAGQGKRNTIYFGEGSWLTVV.

This clone was recorded once. The chain uses TRBV19 and TRBJ2-7; 9 positions match TRBD1. V was pared by 5 bases and J by 0 bases, with 5 bases of the junction left unmatched. CDR1 is LNHDA, CDR2 SQIVND, per germline (reference sequence). This CDR3 spans 15 amino acids. The DNA of the CDR3 is TGTGCCAGTAGTCCCGGGACAGGGAGCTCCTACGAGCAGTACTTC. This codes for CASSPGTGSSYEQYF.

The rearrangement links TRBV9 to TRBJ2-1; D is possibly TRBD2 (5 bases). V lost 2 bases and J lost 0, with 9 bases in between. Germline CDR1 is SGDLS and CDR2 is YYNGEE. This CDR3 has 15 amino acids. The CDR3 nucleotides are TGTGCCAGCAGCGTCGGACTCGACTCCTACAATGAGCAGTTCTTC. Protein sequence: CASSVGLDSYNEQFF.

The chain has TRBV28 and TRBJ1-5; no clear D gene. Trimming cost V 3 bases and J 5 bases, with 8 bases left between them. The CDR3 loop spans 13 amino acids. Germline V CDR1 and CDR2: MDHEN, SYDVKM. CDR3 sequence: CASSFVADQPQHF. CDR3 bases: TGTGCCAGCAGTTTTGTGGCCGATCAGCCCCAGCATTTT.

J is TRBJ2-1 and V is TRBV7-2; 7 nucleotides agree with TRBD1. J lost 9 bases, V lost 3 bases, and 5 bases had no gene match. CDR1 is SGHTA and CDR2 is FQGNSA in the germline V gene. The CDR3 totals 13 residues. In nucleotides, the CDR3 is TGTGCCAGCAGCTTCCGACAGGGCGGTGAGCAGTTCTTC. This encodes CASSFRQGGEQFF.

This chain uses TRBV11-3 with TRBJ2-1, with TRBD1 identical over 7 bases. Germline values: CDR1 SGHNT, CDR2 YENEEA. This CDR3 contains 14 residues. V gave up 4 bases and J gave up 5 bases; unmatched junction bases: 5. Here the CDR3 DNA reads TGTGCCAGCAGCTCCGACAGGGCTAACAATGAGCAGTTCTTC. Protein product: CASSSDRANNEQFF.

V is TRBV2 and J is TRBJ2-7; 14 bases map to TRBD2. V lost 5 bases, J lost 2 bases, and 11 bases stayed unmatched. CDR1 is SNHLY, CDR2 FYNNEI, per germline. The CDR3 spans 18 residues. The CDR3 reads CASSPGTSGSGIPYEQYF. CDR3 in DNA: TGTGCCAGCAGTCCGGGGACTAGCGGGAGTGGGATTCCCTACGAGCAGTACTTC.

The rearrangement links TRBV29-1 to TRBJ2-2, with 9 bases lining up with TRBD1. CDR1 is SQVTM and CDR2 is ANQGSEA in the germline V gene. V dropped 6 bases and J dropped 3; count of bases not matched to a gene: 8. This CDR3 spans 15 amino acids. The CDR3 spells CSVAGRTGDTGELFF. Written as DNA, the CDR3 is TGCAGCGTCGCAGGACGGACAGGGGACACCGGGGAGCTGTTTTTT.

The chain couples TRBV27 to TRBJ2-1; no clear D. V lost 1 base and J 9 bases, leaving 19 bases between the germline ends. The CDR3 contains 16 residues. Germline values: CDR1 MNHEY, CDR2 SMNVEV (reference sequence). CDR3 residues: CASSLLSPRSPGEQFF. The CDR3, as DNA: TGTGCCAGCAGTTTATTGTCCCCCCGGAGCCCCGGTGAGCAGTTCTTC.

The J gene is TRBJ2-1, the V gene TRBV5-1; 9 nucleotides line up with TRBD2. The CDR3 is 16 amino acids. From germline, CDR1 is SGHRS and CDR2 YFSETQ. Unmatched junction bases numbered 9, after V lost 3 bases and J lost 5 bases. The CDR3 DNA reads TGCGCCAGCAGCTCCGGCGTAGGCGGGAGGGACAATGAGCAGTTCTTC. It translates to CASSSGVGGRDNEQFF.

The chain has TRBV6-1 and TRBJ2-3; 7 bases are a match to TRBD1. The CDR3 is 14 residues long. V was clipped by 4 bases and J by 3 bases; unmatched bases: 4. Germline lookup yields CDR1 MNHNS and CDR2 SASEGT. The CDR3 DNA reads TGTGCCAGCAGTGCGACAGGGACAACAGATACGCAGTATTTT. Encoded protein: CASSATGTTDTQYF.

V usage is TRBV28 and J usage is TRBJ2-2; 10 nucleotides match TRBD1. Germline loops: CDR1 MDHEN, CDR2 SYDVKM. The J segment lost 4 bases and the V segment lost 6 bases, leaving 5 bases of the junction unmatched. CDR3 length equals 15 residues. In nucleotides, the CDR3 is TGTGCCAGCAGAAGACAGGGGGCACGCACCGGGGAGCTGTTTTTT. This translates into CASRRQGARTGELFF. The variable domain in full, completed from reference TRBV28 and TRBJ2-2, reads DVKVTQSSRYLVKRTGEKVFLECVQDMDHENMFWYRQDPGLGLRLIYFSYDVKMKEKGDIPEGYSVSREKKERFSLILESASTNQTSMYLCASRRQGARTGELFFGEGSRLTVL.

The chain is built from TRBV29-1 and TRBJ2-5; 8 bases fit TRBD1. TRBJ2-7 explains the end of the DNA better; the J call may be wrong. The CDR3 sequence is 14 residues long. The germline V gene has CDR1 SQVTM and CDR2 ANQGSEA. This chain's CDR3 is CSVEGQGLPYEQYF. The CDR3 DNA follows: TGCAGCGTTGAAGGACAGGGGCTGCCATACGAGCAGTACTTC.

The chain uses TRBV19 and TRBJ2-7; a weak D match, TRBD1 (5 bases). This CDR3 has 15 residues. Germline CDR1 and CDR2: LNHDA and SQIVND (reference sequence). Trimming shortened V by 5 bases and J by 7 bases, and 21 bases separated the two germline ends. CDR3 sequence (DNA): TGTGCCAGTAGTCACACGCGACAGAACCTACGGGAGCAGTACTTC. Amino acid sequence: CASSHTRQNLREQYF.

This clone appeared once. The chain recombines TRBV9 with TRBJ2-1, with D possibly matching TRBD2 (6 bases). From germline, CDR1 is SGDLS and CDR2 YYNGEE. This CDR3 contains 16 residues. The V end was cut by 3 bases, the J end by 2 bases, with 15 bases between. The chain's CDR3 is CASSGPGGSTYNEQFF. CDR3 bases: TGTGCCAGCAGCGGGCCCGGGGGTAGTACCTACAATGAGCAGTTCTTC.

The table lists this clone with a few counts. The chain carries TRBV28 and TRBJ2-1, with D perhaps matching TRBD1 (6 bases). Germline CDR1 and CDR2: MDHEN and SYDVKM. CDR3 length: 17 amino acids. The V gene lost 6 bases and the J gene lost 3 bases, with 21 bases spanning the gap. The CDR3 loop reads CASSYRPRAGDYNEQFF. The DNA of the CDR3 is TGTGCCAGCAGCTACCGTCCCAGGGCAGGGGACTACAATGAGCAGTTCTTC.

This clone was recorded only once. This rearrangement joins TRBV10-3 to TRBJ2-7, with TRBD2 identical over 13 bases. V gave up 0 bases and J gave up 3 bases; unmatched junction bases: 5. Looked up from germline, CDR1 is ENHRY and CDR2 is SYGVKD. The CDR3 sequence is 17 residues long. The CDR3 DNA follows: TGTGCCATCAGTGAGTCCGGGACTAGCGGGACCCACTACGAGCAGTACTTC. It yields the protein CAISESGTSGTHYEQYF.

This clone was counted only a few times. The CDR3 sequence is CASSQKAPGELFF. CDR3 in DNA: TGTGCCAGCAGCCAAAAAGCCCCCGGGGAGCTGTTTTTT. This chain connects TRBV14 to TRBJ2-2; D not certain. V was clipped by 2 bases and J by 6 bases, with 7 bases between them. CDR1 and CDR2 from the germline V gene are SGHDN and FVKESK. The CDR3 consists of 13 residues.

J is TRBJ1-1 and V is TRBV19; D call uncertain. The length of the CDR3 is 13 residues. The germline V gene has CDR1 LNHDA and CDR2 SQIVND (reference sequence). The V and J ends lost 3 bases and 3 bases respectively, with 8 bases between them. This CDR3 is CASSIEQYTEAFF. The CDR3 coding sequence is TGTGCCAGTAGTATCGAACAGTACACTGAAGCTTTCTTT.

This clone was counted only a few times. The J gene is TRBJ1-1, the V gene TRBV15; the match to TRBD1 covers 12 bases. With V trimmed by 2 bases and J by 13 bases, 11 bases remained unmatched. Germline lookup yields CDR1 LNHNV and CDR2 YYDKDF (reference sequence). The CDR3 totals 15 residues. CDR3 sequence reads: CATSRPRGQGAVGFF. Written as DNA, the CDR3 is TGTGCCACCAGCAGACCTCGGGGACAGGGGGCGGTCGGTTTCTTT.

This clone was seen more than once but under ten times. The chain uses TRBV29-1 and TRBJ1-1; D is undetermined. The CDR3 length is 11 residues. Between the trimmed V and J ends, which lost 7 bases and 7 bases, there was a span of 13 bases. Germline V gene data show CDR1 as SQVTM and CDR2 as ANQGSEA. The CDR3, as DNA: TGCAGCGCAGGTCGGTCAGGTGAAGCTTTCTTT. Residues: CSAGRSGEAFF.

The rearrangement uses TRBV28 and TRBJ1-1, with 11 bases that match TRBD1. The CDR3 is 17 amino acids. CDR1 is MDHEN, CDR2 SYDVKM, per germline. V lost 8 bases and J lost 3; bases outside the gene matches: 14. Here the CDR3 DNA reads TGTGCCAGCTCGTCGGGGACAGGGGGGAGGTCGGACACTGAAGCTTTCTTT. It codes for CASSSGTGGRSDTEAFF.

This chain links TRBV2 with TRBJ2-1; TRBD1 might be the D (6 bases). The CDR3 contains 14 residues. V shed 2 bases and J shed 7 bases, with 12 bases lying between them. Germline-derived CDR1 and CDR2 are SNHLY and FYNNEI. The CDR3 sequence is CASSEFRGVNEQFF. CDR3 nucleotide sequence: TGTGCCAGCAGTGAATTCAGGGGAGTAAATGAGCAGTTCTTC.

This chain joins TRBV27 and TRBJ2-7; 8 bases map to TRBD1. Germline CDR1 MNHEY, CDR2 SMNVEV (reference sequence). Trimming at V came to 6 bases and at J to 4 bases, leaving 8 bases not matched to a gene. The CDR3 runs 14 residues. CDR3 amino acids: CASRIDRGVYEQYF. CDR3 DNA sequence: TGTGCCAGCAGGATAGACAGGGGTGTTTACGAGCAGTACTTC.